This T cell receptor (beta chain) was identified during a study of shared clonotypes between healthy human individuals. The repertoire was sequenced with immunoSEQ multiplex PCR; TCRdb's copy has only in-frame clones and lacks some. The data hold some 580,000 clones, with approximately 97% observed a single time. V dropped 3 bases and J dropped 8 bases, with 13 bases sitting between them. Germline CDR1 is SEHNR and CDR2 is FQNEAQ (reference sequence). CDR3 size: 13 residues. The rearrangement uses TRBV7-9 and TRBJ1-2; no clear D. This TCR was sampled from a woman in her 30s in good health. The sample consisted of naive CD4+ T cells sorted from blood. As to subset: CD45RA+ positively selected. The CDR3 sequence: CASSFQAFMGYTF. CDR3 bases: TGTGCCAGCAGCTTCCAGGCATTCATGGGCTACACCTTC.